Listed here are 27 T cell receptor beta chains from one sample, sequenced in a study of beta chain features in type 1 diabetes. Study-wide findings and caveats: Type 1 diabetes patients had TCRB CDR3s that were shorter (moderately but significantly so) in all four CD4+ subsets.

Expressed TCRB transcripts were sequenced because the isolated RNA had all been reverse transcribed beforehand. Measured with immunoSEQ multiplex PCR; TCRdb has only the in-frame clones, and not every one. The sample has over 25,000 clones; under 50% are singletons. No antigen is known for these receptors. Source material: stem cell memory CD4+ T cells from blood. The receptors come from a man between 25 and 39 years old with type 1 diabetes.

The chain recombines TRBV19 with TRBJ2-5; TRBD1 might be the D (5 bases). V lost 0 bases and J lost 5, with 16 bases in between. This CDR3 has 16 amino acids. The germline V gene has CDR1 LNHDA and CDR2 SQIVND (reference sequence). CDR3 in amino acids: CASSIEGHPLGETQYF. CDR3 DNA: TGTGCCAGTAGTATAGAGGGGCATCCCTTGGGGGAGACCCAGTACTTC.

This chain uses TRBV5-1 with TRBJ2-1; a possible D gene is TRBD2 (7 bases). The germline CDR1 and CDR2 sequences are SGHRS and YFSETQ. The CDR3 sequence is 16 residues long. V was shortened by 0 bases and J by 3 bases, with 13 bases between the two germline ends. Here the CDR3 DNA reads TGCGCCAGCAGCTTGGAGGGGGGGGACCACTACAATGAGCAGTTCTTC. Its translation is CASSLEGGDHYNEQFF.

The V and J genes are TRBV6-6 and TRBJ1-1; D remains unclear. The CDR3 is 13 amino acids. V lost 3 bases and J 0 bases, leaving 5 bases between the germline ends. CDR1 MNHNY and CDR2 SVGAGI come from the germline V gene (reference sequence). CDR3 coding DNA: TGTGCCAGCAGTTATAGTGTGAACACTGAAGCTTTCTTT. Protein: CASSYSVNTEAFF.

V usage is TRBV18 and J usage is TRBJ1-3; 7 bases are shared with TRBD1. Trimming removed 3 bases from V and 1 base from J; junction bases left unmatched: 3. The CDR3 totals 15 residues. Germline CDR1 is KGHSH and CDR2 is LQKENI. The CDR3 here is CASSPRDSSGNTIYF. The CDR3 DNA sequence: TGTGCCAGCTCACCTCGGGACAGTTCTGGAAACACCATATATTTT.

The V call is TRBV5-1, the J call TRBJ2-1, with 7 bases fitting TRBD2. V trimming: 0 bases; J trimming: 0 bases; junction bases outside the gene matches: 9. Germline-derived CDR1 and CDR2 are SGHRS and YFSETQ. This CDR3 comprises 18 residues. CDR3 sequence (DNA): TGCGCCAGCAGCTTGGCTGTGAGCGGGGTTAGCTCCTACAATGAGCAGTTCTTC. Its protein product is CASSLAVSGVSSYNEQFF.

This chain connects TRBV6-1 to TRBJ2-1; 8 bases agree with TRBD1. Germline V gene lookup returns CDR1 MNHNS and CDR2 SASEGT. The CDR3 is 14 residues long. Losses at the gene ends were 1 base for V and 6 bases for J; bases not matched to a gene: 2. The CDR3 loop is CASSEGTGSNEQFF. CDR3 sequence (DNA): TGTGCCAGCAGTGAAGGGACAGGGTCCAATGAGCAGTTCTTC.

V is TRBV28 and J is TRBJ1-5; tentative D call: TRBD1 (5 bases). V was clipped by 0 bases and J by 2 bases, with 11 bases between them. There are 16 residues in the CDR3. CDR1 and CDR2 from the germline V gene are MDHEN and SYDVKM. The CDR3 nucleotides read TGTGCCAGCAGTTTATGGTCGGGAGGGGGCAATCAGCCCCAGCATTTT. Its translation is CASSLWSGGGNQPQHF.

This clone was counted only a few times. V gene TRBV15 combines with J gene TRBJ2-3; 10 bases line up with TRBD1. The length of the CDR3 is 17 residues. The V gene's germline CDR1 is LNHNV and CDR2 YYDKDF (reference sequence). The V gene end was trimmed by 0 bases and the J gene end by 3 bases; junction bases not matched to a gene: 6. The CDR3: CATSRDGTGVVTDTQYF. The DNA of the CDR3 is TGTGCCACCAGCAGAGATGGGACAGGGGTTGTAACAGATACGCAGTATTTT. Based on the CDR3 plus reference TRBV15 and TRBJ2-3, the full variable domain is DAMVIQNPRYQVTQFGKPVTLSCSQTLNHNVMYWYQQKSSQAPKLLFHYYDKDFNNEADTPDNFQSRRPNTSFCFLDIRSPGLGDTAMYLCATSRDGTGVVTDTQYFGPGTRLTVL.

The chain uses TRBV10-3 and TRBJ1-2; 8 nucleotides align to TRBD1. The CDR3 loop spans 13 amino acids. CDR1 is ENHRY and CDR2 is SYGVKD in the germline V gene. V gave up 6 bases and J gave up 8 bases; unmatched junction bases: 8. This CDR3 is CAISEDRVEGYTF. The CDR3, as DNA: TGTGCCATCAGCGAGGACAGGGTGGAGGGCTACACCTTC.

This clone was seen only a few times. This sequence joins TRBV5-1 and TRBJ2-1; TRBD2 aligns across 8 bases. Germline CDR1 SGHRS, CDR2 YFSETQ. The CDR3 runs to 15 residues. V gave up 0 bases and J gave up 5 bases; unmatched junction bases: 4. The CDR3 region is CASSLASGLDNEQFF. The CDR3 DNA sequence: TGCGCCAGCAGCTTGGCTAGCGGGTTAGACAATGAGCAGTTCTTC.

This clone appeared a single time. The chain links TRBV7-2 to TRBJ2-3, with 7 bases identical to TRBD2. CDR1 is SGHTA, CDR2 FQGNSA, per germline. J was trimmed by 3 bases and V by 5 bases; bases with no gene match: 5. The CDR3 contains 14 residues. The CDR3 is CASSGRVGTDTQYF. CDR3 nucleotides: TGTGCCAGCAGCGGGAGGGTCGGGACAGATACGCAGTATTTT.

The chain has TRBV6-1 and TRBJ1-4, with D possibly matching TRBD1 (6 bases). The V gene's germline CDR1 is MNHNS and CDR2 SASEGT. V was clipped by 1 base and J by 3 bases, with 12 bases between them. CDR3 length equals 16 residues. Written as DNA, the CDR3 is TGTGCCAGCAGTGAAGTGGCGGGGGCAGCTAATGAAAAACTGTTTTTT. Protein product: CASSEVAGAANEKLFF.

This chain connects TRBV19 to TRBJ2-5, with D possibly matching TRBD2 (5 bases). Germline CDR1 and CDR2: LNHDA and SQIVND (reference sequence). V gave up 0 bases and J gave up 1 base, with 9 bases separating them. The CDR3 consists of 15 residues. The CDR3 DNA reads as TGTGCCAGTAGTATAGATGGCGGGCCCCAAGAGACCCAGTACTTC. Amino acids: CASSIDGGPQETQYF.

The rearrangement uses TRBV6-1 and TRBJ2-5, with 7 bases aligning to TRBD2. The trim removed 10 bases at V and 5 bases at J, leaving 10 bases unmatched. Germline CDR1 and CDR2: MNHNS and SASEGT. There are 13 residues in the CDR3. Here the CDR3 reads CATLAENRETQYF. The CDR3 DNA follows: TGTGCCACCCTAGCGGAAAACAGGGAGACCCAGTACTTC.

The rearrangement links TRBV5-1 to TRBJ1-4; 10 bases are a match to TRBD1. The length of the CDR3 is 17 residues. Germline loops: CDR1 SGHRS, CDR2 YFSETQ. V lost 0 bases to trimming and J lost 4 bases; unmatched junction nucleotides: 6. CDR3 coding DNA: TGCGCCAGCAGCTTGGAGACAGGGGGCTCTCGTAATGAAAAACTGTTTTTT. Amino acids: CASSLETGGSRNEKLFF.

This clone was recorded a few times. The rearrangement links TRBV11-2 to TRBJ2-2; 8 bases align to TRBD2. J was trimmed by 3 bases and V by 1 base; bases with no gene match: 4. Germline lookup yields CDR1 SGHAT and CDR2 FQNNGV. The CDR3 runs to 16 residues. The CDR3 sequence: CASSLAGGKDTGELFF. The CDR3 nucleotides are TGTGCCAGCAGCTTAGCGGGAGGGAAAGACACCGGGGAGCTGTTTTTT.

V and J are TRBV30 and TRBJ2-7, with D possibly TRBD2 on 6 matching bases. V was cut by 0 bases and J by 3 bases, with 12 bases left in between. The CDR3 has 14 amino acids. Germline V gene sequence: CDR1 GTSNPN, CDR2 SVGIG (reference sequence). CDR3 in amino acids: CAWSVLGGSYEQYF. The DNA for the CDR3 is TGTGCCTGGAGTGTACTTGGGGGGAGCTACGAGCAGTACTTC.

The chain recombines TRBV19 with TRBJ1-1, with 8 bases that match TRBD1. CDR3 length: 15 amino acids. Germline V gene lookup returns CDR1 LNHDA and CDR2 SQIVND (reference sequence). Trimming at V came to 5 bases and at J to 0 bases, leaving 5 bases not matched to a gene. CDR3 loop: CASSLTGGMNTEAFF. Here the CDR3 DNA reads TGTGCCAGTAGTCTAACAGGGGGTATGAACACTGAAGCTTTCTTT.

This CDR3 is CASSAGKSNQPQHF. CDR3 coding DNA: TGCGCCAGCAGCGCGGGTAAAAGCAATCAGCCCCAGCATTTT. The V and J genes are TRBV4-1 and TRBJ1-5; D uncertain. Germline-derived CDR1 and CDR2 are MGHRA and YSYEKL. This CDR3 comprises 14 residues. Trimming cost V 5 bases and J 1 base, with 9 bases left between them.

The genes are TRBV11-3 and TRBJ2-1; no definite D call. Trimming removed 5 bases at V and 9 bases at J, with 11 bases between. The CDR3 runs 12 residues. Germline V CDR1 and CDR2: SGHNT, YENEEA. For the CDR3, the DNA is TGTGCCAGCAGCATATCTAGTGGTGAGCAGTTCTTC. This translates into CASSISSGEQFF. The full variable domain, rest sourced from reference TRBV11-3 and TRBJ2-1, is EAGVVQSPRYKIIEKKQPVAFWCNPISGHNTLYWYLQNLGQGPELLIRYENEEAVDDSQLPKDRFSAERLKGVDSTLKIQPAELGDSAVYLCASSISSGEQFFGPGTRLTVL.

The chain links TRBV19 to TRBJ2-3; TRBD2 matches at 9 bases. The V gene end was trimmed by 7 bases and the J gene end by 6 bases; junction bases not matched to a gene: 11. Germline V gene lookup returns CDR1 LNHDA and CDR2 SQIVND (reference sequence). The CDR3 is made up of 15 amino acids. The CDR3 loop reads CASMRGTSTVDTQYF. DNA of the CDR3: TGTGCCAGTATGAGGGGGACTAGCACGGTGGATACGCAGTATTTT. The complete variable domain, with remaining parts taken from reference TRBV19 and TRBJ2-3, reads DGGITQSPKYLFRKEGQNVTLSCEQNLNHDAMYWYRQDPGQGLRLIYYSQIVNDFQKGDIAEGYSVSREKKESFPLTVTSAQKNPTAFYLCASMRGTSTVDTQYFGPGTRLTVL.

This clone was seen once. The chain carries TRBV9 and TRBJ1-5, with 7 bases aligning to TRBD1. Germline V gene lookup returns CDR1 SGDLS and CDR2 YYNGEE. The V and J ends lost 2 bases and 2 bases, in that order; junction bases with no gene match: 1. This CDR3 is 14 amino acids long. The chain's CDR3 is CASSVGTGNQPQHF. CDR3 DNA: TGTGCCAGCAGCGTCGGGACAGGCAATCAGCCCCAGCATTTT.

This clone was picked up a small number of times. V is TRBV30 and J is TRBJ2-2, with 9 nucleotides matching TRBD2. CDR1 and CDR2 from the germline V gene are GTSNPN and SVGIG (reference sequence). V lost 4 bases and J lost 4; bases outside the gene matches: 4. The CDR3 consists of 14 residues. The CDR3 region has the DNA TGTGCCTGGACTGGCGGGGGGGCCACCGGGGAGCTGTTTTTT. Its translation is CAWTGGGATGELFF.

This clone was detected only a few times. V is TRBV18 and J is TRBJ2-7; no firm D call. V lost 1 base, J lost 0 bases, and 10 bases lay in between. Germline CDR1 reads KGHSH; CDR2 reads LQKENI. The CDR3 loop spans 15 amino acids. Written as DNA, the CDR3 is TGTGCCAGCTCACCACGGTCAGGTCTCTCCTACGAGCAGTACTTC. Its translation: CASSPRSGLSYEQYF.

The V gene is TRBV4-1, the J gene TRBJ2-2, with TRBD2 matching 13 bases. CDR1 is MGHRA and CDR2 is YSYEKL in the germline V gene. With V trimmed by 3 bases and J by 3 bases, 7 bases remained unmatched. The CDR3 consists of 18 residues. CDR3 sequence: CASSHRTSGSGDTGELFF. For the CDR3, the DNA is TGCGCCAGCAGCCACAGGACTAGCGGGAGTGGGGACACCGGGGAGCTGTTTTTT.

This rearrangement joins TRBV11-2 to TRBJ1-2; 9 bases fit TRBD1. This CDR3 is 14 amino acids long. Germline V gene lookup returns CDR1 SGHAT and CDR2 FQNNGV. Losses at the gene ends were 1 base for V and 3 bases for J; bases not matched to a gene: 0. The CDR3 region is CASSLGDRDYGYTF. Here the CDR3 DNA reads TGTGCCAGCAGCTTAGGGGACAGGGACTATGGCTACACCTTC.

The chain combines TRBV5-6 with TRBJ2-3, with 9 nucleotides matching TRBD1. The CDR3 has 18 amino acids. V lost 1 base to trimming and J lost 0 bases; unmatched junction nucleotides: 9. Germline-derived CDR1 and CDR2 are SGHDT and YYEEEE. This CDR3 is CASSLMGQGGSSTDTQYF. In DNA form, the CDR3 reads TGTGCCAGCAGCTTGATGGGACAGGGAGGATCTAGCACAGATACGCAGTATTTT.